This record covers a single TCR beta chain. The data are from a study of T cell changes during pregnancy in multiple sclerosis. Germline CDR1 and CDR2: LNHDA and SQIVND (reference sequence). Trimming stripped 5 bases from V and 0 bases from J, with 17 bases between. This CDR3 is 17 amino acids long. Assay: immunoSEQ multiplex PCR; the TCRdb copy retains only in-frame clones and omits some. Among 30,000 to 40,000 clones listed, 75% to 95% were seen once. The TCR originated in a female donor with multiple sclerosis, enrolled in a pregnancy study. The chain uses TRBV19 and TRBJ1-5; D is unclear. Sequencing was performed on CD8+ T cells from peripheral blood mononuclear cells, taken in the second trimester of pregnancy. For the CDR3, the DNA is TGTGCCAGTAGTGCCGCACCACTAACGTATAGCAATCAGCCCCAGCATTTT. Translated, it gives CASSAAPLTYSNQPQHF. Based on the CDR3 plus reference TRBV19 and TRBJ1-5, the full variable domain is DGGITQSPKYLFRKEGQNVTLSCEQNLNHDAMYWYRQDPGQGLRLIYYSQIVNDFQKGDIAEGYSVSREKKESFPLTVTSAQKNPTAFYLCASSAAPLTYSNQPQHFGDGTRLSIL.